Listed below are T cell receptor beta chains from one sample, sequenced in a study of vaccination effects on CD4 cells after COVID-19. Their target antigens are unknown. The repertoire was sequenced with immunoSEQ multiplex PCR; TCRdb's copy has only in-frame clones and lacks some. This table holds about 46,000 clones, 65% to 80% found once. The sequencing here drew on CD4+ T cells from PBMCs cultured with HCoV-OC43 spike peptides, taken after COVID-19 vaccination. All receptors derive from a human donor who received a COVID-19 vaccine. Both conserved end residues are part of each CDR3. The order of the fields is CDR3 protein, CDR3 DNA, D gene, clone size, V gene, J gene. D genes are given only for firm matches. For some rows the clone size is stated as once, few or many, or as a class when expanded; others skip it.

CDR3: CASSSGIAGRETQYF
DNA: TGTGCCAGCAGCTCCGGGATAGCGGGTAGAGAGACCCAGTACTTC
D: TRBD2
size: -
V: TRBV5-4
J: TRBJ2-5

CDR3: CASSSRQGGSYEQYF
DNA: TGTGCCAGCAGCAGTAGACAGGGCGGCTCCTACGAGCAGTACTTC
D: TRBD1
size: once
V: TRBV7-9
J: TRBJ2-7

CDR3: CASSYPTGRTTYEQYF
DNA: TGTGCCAGCAGTTACCCGACAGGGAGGACTACTTACGAGCAGTACTTC
D: -
size: once
V: TRBV6-2/TRBV6-3
J: TRBJ2-7

CDR3: CASSQGTVSYNSPLHF
DNA: TGTGCCAGCAGCCAGGGGACGGTCTCCTATAATTCACCCCTCCACTTT
D: -
size: -
V: TRBV3-1/TRBV3-2
J: TRBJ1-6

CDR3: CASRQDKSSYEQYF
DNA: TGTGCCAGCAGACAGGACAAGAGCTCCTACGAGCAGTACTTC
D: -
size: -
V: TRBV6-5
J: TRBJ2-7

CDR3: CASIYADRDTGELFF
DNA: TGTGCCAGCATCTATGCGGACAGGGACACCGGGGAGCTGTTTTTT
D: TRBD1
size: -
V: TRBV9
J: TRBJ2-2

CDR3: CASSTGDRVNTEAFF
DNA: TGTGCCAGCAGTACTGGGGACAGGGTGAACACTGAAGCTTTCTTT
D: TRBD1
size: -
V: TRBV27
J: TRBJ1-1

CDR3: CASSQGSAWGYTF
DNA: TGTGCCAGCAGCCAGGGGTCTGCTTGGGGCTACACCTTC
D: -
size: -
V: TRBV16
J: TRBJ1-2

CDR3: CASSQASWVPYNEQFF
DNA: TGTGCCAGCAGCCAAGCTAGCTGGGTCCCCTACAATGAGCAGTTCTTC
D: -
size: -
V: TRBV11-3
J: TRBJ2-1

CDR3: CASSSAGISPLHF
DNA: TGTGCCAGCAGTTCCGCCGGCATCTCACCCCTCCACTTT
D: -
size: -
V: TRBV27
J: TRBJ1-6

CDR3: CASEDRDSGNTIYF
DNA: TGTGCCAGCGAGGACAGGGACTCTGGAAACACCATATATTTT
D: TRBD1
size: -
V: TRBV6-5
J: TRBJ1-3

CDR3: CASSPSPGNTEAFF
DNA: TGCGCCAGCAGCCCGTCACCAGGAAACACTGAAGCTTTCTTT
D: -
size: -
V: TRBV5-1
J: TRBJ1-1

CDR3: CSVELQGVRAYEQYF
DNA: TGCAGCGTTGAGTTACAGGGGGTAAGGGCCTACGAGCAGTACTTC
D: TRBD1
size: once
V: TRBV29-1
J: TRBJ2-7

CDR3: CASSFIGGSGAFF
DNA: TGTGCCAGCAGCTTCATTGGGGGTTCTGGGGCTTTCTTT
D: -
size: -
V: TRBV5-8
J: TRBJ1-1

CDR3: CASSQRQGGAFF
DNA: TGTGCCAGCAGTCAGAGACAGGGTGGAGCTTTCTTT
D: TRBD1
size: few
V: TRBV27
J: TRBJ1-1

CDR3: CASSLGQGVWNEQFF
DNA: TGTGCCAGCAGCTTGGGACAGGGGGTTTGGAATGAGCAGTTCTTC
D: TRBD1
size: -
V: TRBV5-4
J: TRBJ2-1

CDR3: CASNEGNANTGELFF
DNA: TGCGCCAGCAATGAAGGAAACGCGAACACCGGGGAGCTGTTTTTT
D: -
size: -
V: TRBV5-1
J: TRBJ2-2

CDR3: CASSLNPGVDGANTIYF
DNA: TGTGCCAGCAGCTTAAATCCTGGAGTTGACGGCGCGAACACCATATATTTT
D: -
size: -
V: TRBV7-8
J: TRBJ1-3

CDR3: CASSWTSGGAAGELFF
DNA: TGTGCCAGCAGTTGGACTAGCGGGGGGGCGGCCGGGGAGCTGTTTTTT
D: TRBD2
size: -
V: TRBV6-5
J: TRBJ2-2

CDR3: CASSRDRAYEKLFF
DNA: TGTGCCAGCAGCCGGGACAGGGCTTATGAAAAACTGTTTTTT
D: TRBD1
size: -
V: TRBV5-4
J: TRBJ1-4

CDR3: CASSQDLALAGFSYEQYF
DNA: TGTGCCAGCAGCCAAGATTTGGCCCTAGCGGGTTTCTCCTACGAGCAGTACTTC
D: TRBD2
size: -
V: TRBV4-2
J: TRBJ2-7

CDR3: CASSQGGLAEAKNIQYF
DNA: TGTGCCAGCAGCCAGGGTGGACTAGCGGAGGCCAAAAACATTCAGTACTTC
D: TRBD2
size: -
V: TRBV14
J: TRBJ2-4

CDR3: CASSIRGSGELFF
DNA: TGTGCCAGTAGTATTAGGGGATCCGGGGAGCTGTTTTTT
D: -
size: -
V: TRBV19
J: TRBJ2-2

CDR3: CASSPRGGNENTIYF
DNA: TGTGCCAGCTCACCACGAGGGGGCAACGAAAACACCATATATTTT
D: TRBD1
size: -
V: TRBV18
J: TRBJ1-3

CDR3: CASTRLAGGLADTQYF
DNA: TGTGCCAGCACCAGACTAGCGGGGGGGCTGGCAGATACGCAGTATTTT
D: TRBD2
size: -
V: TRBV11-1
J: TRBJ2-3

CDR3: CASSMQQGVREKLFF
DNA: TGCGCCAGCAGCATGCAACAGGGGGTTCGTGAAAAACTGTTTTTT
D: TRBD1
size: -
V: TRBV5-1
J: TRBJ1-4

CDR3: CAPTDRIHNQPQHF
DNA: TGTGCCCCTACTGACAGGATCCACAATCAGCCCCAGCATTTT
D: -
size: -
V: TRBV27
J: TRBJ1-5

CDR3: CASSVVPGGEPQHF
DNA: TGTGCCAGCAGCGTAGTGCCGGGGGGGGAGCCCCAGCATTTT
D: -
size: medium-sized
V: TRBV9
J: TRBJ1-5

CDR3: CASSLASAGEQFF
DNA: TGTGCCAGCAGCTTAGCCTCGGCGGGGGAGCAGTTCTTC
D: -
size: -
V: TRBV7-7
J: TRBJ2-1

CDR3: CASSPLGQGTYEQYF
DNA: TGTGCCAGCAGCCCGTTAGGACAGGGGACTTACGAGCAGTACTTC
D: TRBD1
size: -
V: TRBV9
J: TRBJ2-7